This TCR beta chain was retrieved from a study of T cells in Graves' hyperthyroidism and ophthalmopathy (dated by TCRdb to between 2018 and 2021). In the study overall: Peripheral blood was sampled at the time of initial diagnosis, prior to any treatment. TCR Vbeta CDR3 sequencing of approximately 140 peripheral blood samples (over 40 ophthalmopathy, about 75 hyperthyroidism and around 17 progressor patients) is reported in the paper. Once sampling was done, hyperthyroidism patients were given methimazole at a starting dose of 30 mg daily, whereas ophthalmopathy patients were given high-dose intravenous methylprednisolone. For training and testing, the 100 patients in the discovery cohort were randomly divided in a 7:3 ratio. In addition, the study compared T-cell repertoires in thyroid tissue and in blood from several Graves' hyperthyroidism patients. To identify TCR V-J signatures that set the groups apart, the researchers used a discovery cohort of about a hundred patients, made up of about 44 with Graves' ophthalmopathy and around 58 with stable Graves' hyperthyroidism. Whether ophthalmopathy could be predicted prospectively was tested in an independent validation cohort made up of 18 to 20 hyperthyroidism patients plus 17 patients who later progressed to ophthalmopathy.

Concerning this clonotype: Its antigen has not been determined. No base quality values were provided; no much bigger clone lies one nucleotide off.

TCR beta CDR3 regions were amplified from RNA transcripts. For the first round of RT-PCR on the TCR CDR3, the HTBI primer set was used together with the Qiagen OneStep RT-PCR kit. Libraries were constructed in a second round of multiplex PCR, after which size selection and purification were performed. Sequencing of the libraries was done on an Illumina HiSeq2000 using paired-end 100 bp reads. The paper's processing steps were these. SOAPnuke was used to process the raw data, throwing out any read that contained adapters or uncalled bases, had a mean Phred below 15, or lacked an exact constant-primer or identifier match. High-quality paired reads were merged using COPE v1.2.5, and each unique nucleotide sequence was defined as a clonotype. Clonotypes were aligned to IMGT TRBV, TRBD and TRBJ reference segments using MiTCR v1.1. The analysis was restricted to V-J combinations with a frequency above 0.0001, which together covered 99.2% of the repertoires. A TCS score was defined as the ratio of F50 (clonal expansion) to E x V (chaos), with BLOSUM62-based TCRdist applied between CDR3 peptides within each V-J. Welch's t-statistics and random forest reduced around 520 V-J features to fewer than 15, which were used in a naive Bayes classifier (R e1071). The Morisita-Horn index was used to measure how similar the thyroid and blood repertoires were. Using fastp at Q25 and MiXCR, TCRdb reprocessed the public reads and kept productive beta chains. Each CDR3 protein gets just one entry, which takes the most common genes and DNA from the rows behind it. The V and J calls, along with clone size, are taken from TCRdb and not from the paper's own processing. In this sample the table shows some 800,000 distinct CDR3 sequences, more than 30% of which occur a single time. The ten biggest clones cover approximately 8.7% of the sample.

What the authors observed across the whole study: A model built on a 13 V-J signature distinguished ophthalmopathy from stable hyperthyroidism, reaching over 85% sensitivity and under 84% specificity in cross-validation and 80%/75% in testing. No statistical method was used to fix the sample size in advance, and group allocation was not hidden from the investigators. Blood samples also contained most of the expanded thyroid clonotypes (frequency above 0.001), which suggests that blood repertoires may reflect thyroid immune responses. In validation, progression to ophthalmopathy was predicted by the model with nearly 71% sensitivity and 72.22% specificity, a median of about 6.4 months before onset.

The germline V gene yields MGHDK for CDR1 and SYGVNS for CDR2. V loses 4 bases of germline sequence and J loses 0 bases, and the interval between the two ends is 13 bases. The CDR3 contains 16 residues, cysteine and phenylalanine counted. Only CDR3 DNA is held: 48 bases, read in frame from base 1. Stable Graves' hyperthyroidism was defined as the absence of progression to ophthalmopathy over 18 months of follow-up. Hyperthyroidism patients were newly diagnosed, had a disease duration of under 2 months, and were aged 18 to 65 years. Patients with uncontrolled infections, other autoimmune diseases, pregnancy or lactation were excluded. Diagnoses were based on clinical symptoms, serum thyroxine and TRAb, thyroid ultrasound and orbital computed tomography. PBMCs were separated from over 9 ml of fresh peripheral blood using Ficoll-Paque density gradient centrifugation. Total RNA was extracted using Trizol reagent, and RNA quality was assessed on an Agilent 2100 Bioanalyzer.

The source is a man between 18 and 35 years old with Graves' hyperthyroidism. The sequenced material came from blood. Recombination connected TRBV25-1 to TRBJ1-5; TRBD1 is possibly the D segment (6 matching bases). The sequenced DNA is TGTGCCAGCAGTGCTGAGGACAGTGGTAGCAATCAGCCCCAGCATTTT. This gives the protein CASSAEDSGSNQPQHF.